The 20 T cell receptor beta chains listed next were all sequenced from one sample in a study of OX40 agonist ivuxolimab in advanced cancers. Here immunoSEQ multiplex PCR was the method, and the copy in TCRdb shows in-frame clones only, minus some. The sample records 8,500 to 13,000 clones, approximately 84% being singletons. Sample: CD4+ or CD8+ T cells sorted from blood, taken in a trial of the OX40 agonist ivuxolimab. These receptors were collected from an adult with an advanced solid tumor such as melanoma, head and neck, liver or kidney cancer.

The chain recombines TRBV19 with TRBJ1-4; 7 bases fit TRBD1. The V gene's germline CDR1 is LNHDA and CDR2 SQIVND (reference sequence). J gave up 10 bases and V 5 bases, and 22 bases lay outside the gene matches. The CDR3 is made up of 18 amino acids. This chain's CDR3 is CASSWAVLSAQRQGKLFF. CDR3 DNA: TGTGCCAGTAGTTGGGCCGTATTATCGGCTCAACGACAGGGAAAACTGTTTTTT.

This chain uses TRBV7-9 with TRBJ1-3; 7 bases align to TRBD1. Germline trimming cut 1 base from V and 4 bases from J; bases unmatched to any gene: 4. The CDR3 spans 15 residues. Per the germline V gene, CDR1 is SEHNR and CDR2 is FQNEAQ (reference sequence). Written as DNA, the CDR3 is TGTGCCAGCAGCTTAGGGGGACAGCCAGGAAACACCATATATTTT. Its translation is CASSLGGQPGNTIYF.

The chain uses TRBV9 and TRBJ1-5; D ambiguous. Germline CDR1 and CDR2: SGDLS and YYNGEE. V lost 4 bases and J lost 10, with 18 bases in between. This CDR3 spans 14 amino acids. In DNA form, the CDR3 reads TGTGCCAGCAGCTTATCTGATACTCGGATTCCCCAGCATTTT. It translates to CASSLSDTRIPQHF.

J is TRBJ2-3 and V is TRBV13, with D possibly being TRBD2 (5 bases). The length of the CDR3 is 17 residues. Germline CDR1 is PRHDT and CDR2 is FYEKMQ (reference sequence). V was pared by 5 bases and J by 2 bases, with 20 bases between. The CDR3 loop reads CASSMRLSGVSTDTQYF. Here the CDR3 DNA reads TGTGCCAGCAGCATGCGACTGAGCGGAGTCTCCACAGATACGCAGTATTTT. Full variable domain (outside the CDR3, taken from reference TRBV13 and TRBJ2-3): AAGVIQSPRHLIKEKRETATLKCYPIPRHDTVYWYQQGPGQDPQFLISFYEKMQSDKGSIPDRFSAQQFSDYHSELNMSSLELGDSALYFCASSMRLSGVSTDTQYFGPGTRLTVL.

The rearrangement joins TRBV5-1 to TRBJ2-7, with D uncertain. Germline CDR1 and CDR2: SGHRS and YFSETQ. CDR3 length equals 14 residues. V gave up 0 bases and J gave up 3 bases, with 10 bases separating them. The CDR3 spells CASSLGINYYEQYF. For the CDR3, the DNA is TGCGCCAGCAGCTTGGGCATCAATTACTACGAGCAGTACTTC. Full variable domain (outside the CDR3, taken from reference TRBV5-1 and TRBJ2-7): KAGVTQTPRYLIKTRGQQVTLSCSPISGHRSVSWYQQTPGQGLQFLFEYFSETQRNKGNFPGRFSGRQFSNSRSEMNVSTLELGDSALYLCASSLGINYYEQYFGPGTRLTVT.

This rearrangement joins TRBV5-6 to TRBJ2-7, with 13 bases lining up with TRBD2. V gave up 0 bases and J gave up 4 bases; unmatched junction bases: 1. Looked up from germline, CDR1 is SGHDT and CDR2 is YYEEEE. The CDR3 is 15 amino acids. The CDR3 protein is CASSLGLAGGYEQYF. The CDR3 DNA follows: TGTGCCAGCAGCTTGGGACTAGCGGGGGGTTACGAGCAGTACTTC.

This clone was seen a few times. The chain joins TRBV6-5 to TRBJ1-1, with D perhaps TRBD1 (5 bases). This CDR3 region has 13 residues. Trimming removed 6 bases at V and 1 base at J, with 9 bases between. CDR1 is MNHEY and CDR2 is SVGAGI in the germline V gene. CDR3 in DNA: TGTGCCAGCAGCAGGGCTGAGAACACTGAAGCTTTCTTT. It codes for CASSRAENTEAFF.

The chain uses TRBV27 and TRBJ2-1, with 7 bases lining up with TRBD1. The CDR3 is 15 amino acids. V dropped 7 bases and J dropped 4; count of bases not matched to a gene: 10. CDR1 and CDR2 from the germline V gene are MNHEY and SMNVEV (reference sequence). Here the CDR3 DNA reads TGTGCCAGCACCGTTGAGGGGGCAGGGTACAATGAGCAGTTCTTC. As protein: CASTVEGAGYNEQFF.

The rearrangement links TRBV19 to TRBJ2-3; possibly TRBD1 for D (5 bases). The CDR3 spans 15 residues. Trimming removed 5 bases from V and 0 bases from J, with 12 bases in between. Germline V gene sequence: CDR1 LNHDA, CDR2 SQIVND (reference sequence). This CDR3 is CASSSHRQSTDTQYF. In DNA, the CDR3 is TGTGCCAGTAGTTCCCATCGACAGAGCACAGATACGCAGTATTTT.

This clone was picked up one time. This sequence joins TRBV14 and TRBJ2-7, with 9 bases aligning to TRBD2. The trim removed 1 base at V and 6 bases at J, leaving 4 bases unmatched. The germline CDR1 and CDR2 sequences are SGHDN and FVKESK. The CDR3 covers 14 residues. CDR3 protein: CASSQVAGVLEQYF. Written as DNA, the CDR3 is TGTGCCAGCAGCCAAGTAGCGGGAGTACTCGAGCAGTACTTC.

The chain couples TRBV7-9 to TRBJ2-1; 11 nucleotides agree with TRBD2. This CDR3 has 17 residues. Per germline, CDR1 SEHNR and CDR2 FQNEAQ (reference sequence). V was pared by 4 bases and J by 4 bases, with 9 bases of the junction left unmatched. CDR3 in DNA: TGTGCCAGCAGCTCCGCCGGGACTAGCGGAGAATACAATGAGCAGTTCTTC. Its protein product is CASSSAGTSGEYNEQFF.

V usage is TRBV14 and J usage is TRBJ2-7, with D perhaps matching TRBD1 (6 bases). The CDR3 contains 13 residues. V was trimmed by 6 bases and J by 5 bases, leaving 14 bases between them. The germline V gene encodes CDR1 SGHDN and CDR2 FVKESK. The CDR3 nucleotides are TGTGCCAGCAGTTATACAGGGATCAACGAGCAGTACTTC. Protein sequence: CASSYTGINEQYF.

The chain combines TRBV9 with TRBJ2-5; TRBD2 agrees at 11 bases. The CDR3 runs to 15 residues. The V gene end was trimmed by 3 bases and the J gene end by 5 bases; junction bases not matched to a gene: 6. Germline CDR1 is SGDLS and CDR2 is YYNGEE. The CDR3 region is CASSAPSGGIETQYF. The CDR3 coding sequence is TGTGCCAGCAGCGCCCCTAGCGGGGGGATCGAGACCCAGTACTTC.

This chain connects TRBV10-2 to TRBJ2-7; the D gene could be TRBD1 or TRBD2 (5 bases each). The CDR3 is 13 amino acids. V dropped 7 bases and J dropped 2 bases, with 12 bases sitting between them. CDR1 and CDR2 from the germline V gene are WSHSY and SAAADI. The CDR3 protein is CASTGTYAYEQYF. The CDR3 nucleotides read TGCGCCAGCACTGGGACGTACGCCTACGAGCAGTACTTC.

The rearrangement joins TRBV9 to TRBJ2-7, with D possibly called TRBD1 or TRBD2 (5 bases each). Germline values: CDR1 SGDLS, CDR2 YYNGEE. CDR3 length: 15 residues. Deletions cut 0 bases from V and 5 bases from J, with 15 bases between. The CDR3, as DNA: TGTGCCAGCAGCGTAGCCGGGACGGTGATTGACGAGCAGTACTTC. It yields the protein CASSVAGTVIDEQYF. Drawing the rest from reference TRBV9 and TRBJ2-7, the complete variable domain is DSGVTQTPKHLITATGQRVTLRCSPRSGDLSVYWYQQSLDQGLQFLIQYYNGEERAKGNILERFSAQQFPDLHSELNLSSLELGDSALYFCASSVAGTVIDEQYFGPGTRLTVT.

The genes are TRBV27 and TRBJ1-4, with 9 bases that match TRBD1. This CDR3 is built from 14 residues. After removal of 6 bases from V and 10 bases from J, the junction contained 9 bases not matched to a gene. The germline CDR1 and CDR2 sequences are MNHEY and SMNVEV (reference sequence). CDR3 amino acids: CASRPGQGYGKLFF. The CDR3 DNA reads as TGTGCCAGCAGGCCGGGACAGGGTTACGGAAAACTGTTTTTT.

V gene TRBV19 combines with J gene TRBJ1-1; possible D gene TRBD1, 6 bases. The CDR3 spans 14 residues. CDR1 LNHDA and CDR2 SQIVND come from the germline V gene (reference sequence). Trimming took off 1 base at V and 5 bases at J, with 11 bases between the two ends. Here the CDR3 reads CASSIGQGRTEAFF. The CDR3 coding sequence is TGTGCCAGTAGTATAGGTCAGGGGAGAACTGAAGCTTTCTTT.

CDR3 residues: CASSLGGGEGEPQHF. CDR3 DNA sequence: TGTGCCAGCAGCTTGGGGGGGGGCGAGGGTGAGCCCCAGCATTTT. The V gene is TRBV7-6, the J gene TRBJ1-5; D is perhaps TRBD1 (6 bases). The CDR3 is made up of 15 amino acids. Germline V gene lookup returns CDR1 SGHVS and CDR2 FNYEAQ. Trimming shortened V by 3 bases and J by 8 bases, and 17 bases separated the two germline ends.

This sequence joins TRBV5-4 and TRBJ2-7, with 7 bases aligning to TRBD1. Germline lookup yields CDR1 SGHNT and CDR2 YYREEE (reference sequence). This CDR3 region has 14 residues. The trim removed 4 bases at V and 2 bases at J, leaving 6 bases unmatched. CDR3 region: CASSTADRAYEQYF. CDR3 coding DNA: TGTGCCAGCAGCACAGCAGACAGGGCCTACGAGCAGTACTTC. Looking up the rest from reference TRBV5-4 and TRBJ2-7 gives the full variable domain: ETGVTQSPTHLIKTRGQQVTLRCSSQSGHNTVSWYQQALGQGPQFIFQYYREEENGRGNFPPRFSGLQFPNYSSELNVNALELDDSALYLCASSTADRAYEQYFGPGTRLTVT.

The genes are TRBV7-3 and TRBJ2-7, with D maybe TRBD2 (5 bases). This CDR3 is built from 15 residues. Germline assignment: CDR1 SGHTA and CDR2 FQGTGA. V was shortened by 2 bases and J by 0 bases, with 11 bases between the two germline ends. The CDR3 sequence: CASSLDGGDSYEQYF. The CDR3 bases are TGTGCCAGCAGCTTAGATGGAGGAGACTCCTACGAGCAGTACTTC.